The 11 T cell receptor beta chains below come from one sample, sequenced in a study of T cells after yellow fever vaccination. From the 5' RACE reads, TCRdb called clonotypes with MiXCR, one entry per CDR3 protein. The table lists 500,000 to 650,000 distinct CDR3 sequences, over 9% of them singletons. Specimen: PBMCs, collected on the day of the yellow fever booster vaccination. These TCRs come from a man younger than 45 who received the YFV17D yellow fever vaccine.

This clonotype appeared many times. V gene TRBV7-2 combines with J gene TRBJ1-2, with D unresolved. V was shortened by 3 bases and J by 7 bases, with 9 bases between the two germline ends. CDR1 and CDR2 from the germline V gene are SGHTA and FQGNSA. The CDR3 runs to 12 residues. Here the CDR3 DNA reads TGTGCCAGCAGCTTTCAAGTCTTTGGCTACACCTTC. This codes for CASSFQVFGYTF.

This sequence joins TRBV19 and TRBJ2-2; the D is unclear. This CDR3 is 13 amino acids long. Germline CDR1 and CDR2: LNHDA and SQIVND (reference sequence). V lost 3 bases, J lost 3 bases, and 5 bases lay in between. CDR3 sequence: CASSIRDTGELFF. The CDR3 DNA sequence: TGTGCCAGTAGTATCAGAGACACCGGGGAGCTGTTTTTT.

This clonotype was seen more than once but under ten times. V gene TRBV6-2 or TRBV6-3 combines with J gene TRBJ2-3; unclear D gene. Germline CDR1 and CDR2: MNHEY and SVGEGT. This CDR3 spans 17 amino acids. V lost 6 bases and J lost 1, with 20 bases in between. CDR3 region: CASSLRTSRSGTDTQYF. CDR3 nucleotides: TGTGCCAGCAGCCTTCGGACGAGTCGGTCTGGCACAGATACGCAGTATTTT.

The chain employs TRBV20-1 and TRBJ1-1, with a tentative D call TRBD1 (5 bases). Germline-derived CDR1 and CDR2 are DFQATT and SNEGSKA (reference sequence). Trimming removed 3 bases from V and 6 bases from J, with 14 bases in between. The CDR3 covers 13 residues. For the CDR3, the DNA is TGCAGTGCTAGGGACGACAGTCCCTCTGAAGCTTTCTTT. Its protein product is CSARDDSPSEAFF.

The rearrangement uses TRBV7-6 and TRBJ1-6; perhaps TRBD1 as D (6 bases). V gave up 4 bases and J gave up 7 bases, with 14 bases separating them. CDR1 and CDR2 from the germline V gene are SGHVS and FNYEAQ. CDR3 length: 15 amino acids. The CDR3 is CASSSAGQKNSPLHF. The CDR3 DNA sequence: TGTGCCAGCAGCTCAGCAGGACAGAAAAATTCACCCCTCCACTTT.

This chain links TRBV10-3 with TRBJ2-5; D gene unclear. CDR1 is ENHRY and CDR2 is SYGVKD in the germline V gene. The CDR3 has 14 residues. V was clipped by 3 bases and J by 4 bases, with 12 bases between them. The CDR3 coding sequence is TGTGCCATCAGTGATTGGGCGGCCGGAGAGACCCAGTACTTC. This gives the protein CAISDWAAGETQYF.

This clonotype was recorded a few times. The CDR3 nucleotides are TGTGCCAGCAGCTTACCTAGCATGTCCTCCTACGAGCAGTACTTC. Protein: CASSLPSMSSYEQYF. The rearrangement uses TRBV7-2 and TRBJ2-7, with D possibly being TRBD2 (5 bases). Germline V gene sequence: CDR1 SGHTA, CDR2 FQGNSA. Trimming stripped 2 bases from V and 0 bases from J, with 11 bases between. This CDR3 is 15 amino acids long.

The chain has TRBV4-3 and TRBJ2-2; D gene ambiguous. Germline CDR1 and CDR2: LGHNA and YSLEER. Trimming shortened V by 0 bases and J by 4 bases, and 9 bases separated the two germline ends. This CDR3 has 15 amino acids. The CDR3 DNA sequence: TGCGCCAGCAGCCAAGACATCCTGGGCACCGGGGAGCTGTTTTTT. Its protein is CASSQDILGTGELFF.

This clonotype was detected only a few times. The chain has TRBV11-3 and TRBJ2-3, with D unresolved. Germline CDR1 SGHNT, CDR2 YENEEA. CDR3 size: 14 residues. Trimming left V 5 bases short and J 2 bases short, with 11 bases between. This chain's CDR3 is CASSARSTTDTQYF. CDR3 bases: TGTGCCAGCAGCGCCCGGTCGACCACAGATACGCAGTATTTT.

This clonotype appeared a few times. The chain uses TRBV7-2 and TRBJ2-2; D is perhaps TRBD1 (6 bases). V lost 2 bases and J 7 bases, leaving 14 bases between the germline ends. Germline-derived CDR1 and CDR2 are SGHTA and FQGNSA. The CDR3 consists of 15 residues. The CDR3 here is CASSLTYRVDGELFF. CDR3 nucleotides: TGTGCCAGCAGCTTAACCTACAGGGTGGACGGGGAGCTGTTTTTT.

In its sample, this clonotype was seen many times. This chain connects TRBV12-3 or TRBV12-4 to TRBJ2-2, with D possibly TRBD2 on 7 matching bases. The V end was cut by 3 bases, the J end by 7 bases, with 12 bases between. This CDR3 comprises 14 residues. The CDR3 sequence is CASSLGGRFGELFF. The CDR3 DNA reads TGTGCCAGCAGTTTGGGGGGGCGCTTCGGGGAGCTGTTTTTT.